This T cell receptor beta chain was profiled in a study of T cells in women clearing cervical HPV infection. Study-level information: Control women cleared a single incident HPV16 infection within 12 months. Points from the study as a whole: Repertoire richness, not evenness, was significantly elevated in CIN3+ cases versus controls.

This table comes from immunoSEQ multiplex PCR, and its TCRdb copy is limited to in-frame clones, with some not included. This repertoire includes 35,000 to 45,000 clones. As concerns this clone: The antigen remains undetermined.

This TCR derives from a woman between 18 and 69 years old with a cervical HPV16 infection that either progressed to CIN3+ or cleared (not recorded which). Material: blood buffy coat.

Partial CDR3 DNA: TGTGCCAGTATTGTAGGACAGGGTTACACTGAA. Translation: CASIVGQGYTE. The complete CDR3 sequence is CASIVGQGYTEAFF. This chain uses TRBV19 with TRBJ1-1; 8 nucleotides match TRBD1. The observed sequence ends 3 residues before the CDR3 terminus, with the missing tail filled in from the germline J gene. The CDR3 runs to 14 residues. Looked up from germline, CDR1 is LNHDA and CDR2 is SQIVND (reference sequence). The junction had 7 bases not matched to a gene; V was cut back by 7 bases and J by 3 bases.